One sample yielded the 22 T cell receptor beta chains listed below, sequenced in a study of OX40 agonist ivuxolimab in advanced cancers. Here immunoSEQ multiplex PCR was the method, and the copy in TCRdb shows in-frame clones only, minus some. The data show under 40,000 clones, with about four fifths seen just once and 1.2% to 1.5% held by the top ten. The specimen comprised CD4+ or CD8+ T cells sorted from blood, sampled in a trial of the OX40 agonist ivuxolimab. The receptors come from an adult with an advanced solid tumor such as melanoma, head and neck, liver or kidney cancer.

This clone occurred a few times. The rearrangement uses TRBV5-1 and TRBJ2-3, with a possible D match to TRBD1 (6 bases). The CDR3 spans 15 residues. CDR1 and CDR2 from the germline V gene are SGHRS and YFSETQ. The V end was cut by 0 bases, the J end by 6 bases, with 14 bases between. The CDR3: CASSLEARGIDTQYF. The CDR3 bases are TGCGCCAGCAGCTTGGAGGCCAGGGGTATTGATACGCAGTATTTT.

Remarks on this clone: Sequence at one end of the junction differs from germline and may be a read error. Additional DNA sequences in this sample encode the identical CDR3. This chain links TRBV9 with TRBJ2-3; 8 bases are a match to TRBD2. Germline assignment: CDR1 SGDLS and CDR2 YYNGEE. The CDR3 consists of 16 residues. CDR3 DNA: TGTGCCAGCAGCGTAAGAGCGGGGGAGGCGGGAGATACACAGTATTTT. Amino acids: CASSVRAGEAGDTQYF.

The chain is built from TRBV6-1 and TRBJ1-2, with D tentatively TRBD1 (6 bases). V shed 4 bases and J shed 0 bases, with 21 bases lying between them. The CDR3 totals 18 residues. Germline V CDR1 and CDR2: MNHNS, SASEGT. CDR3 residues: CASSALAGGQPTNYGYTF. The CDR3 DNA reads as TGTGCCAGCAGTGCCCTGGCGGGGGGCCAGCCCACTAACTATGGCTACACCTTC.

The chain couples TRBV5-1 to TRBJ2-1; 13 bases align to TRBD2. The V and J ends lost 4 bases and 0 bases, in that order; junction bases with no gene match: 19. The CDR3 is 22 amino acids. Germline assignment: CDR1 SGHRS and CDR2 YFSETQ. This CDR3 is CASSGFLLGLAGVVSSYNEQFF. CDR3 nucleotides: TGCGCCAGCAGCGGGTTCTTACTAGGACTAGCGGGAGTTGTAAGCTCCTACAATGAGCAGTTCTTC.

With respect to this clone: This same CDR3 is encoded by further DNA sequences in the sample. J is TRBJ2-1 and V is TRBV28; 12 bases align to TRBD2. Per germline, CDR1 MDHEN and CDR2 SYDVKM. The CDR3 is 18 amino acids. Trimming cost V 2 bases and J 4 bases; bases outside gene matches: 9. CDR3 in amino acids: CASSLRSLAGGRYNEQFF. CDR3 sequence (DNA): TGTGCCAGCAGTTTACGAAGCCTAGCGGGAGGGCGGTACAATGAGCAGTTCTTC.

Here the CDR3 reads CASSQDPGAEHPSPLHF. In nucleotides, the CDR3 is TGCGCCAGCAGCCAAGATCCGGGGGCGGAGCATCCTTCACCCCTCCACTTT. The V and J genes are TRBV4-3 and TRBJ1-6, with TRBD1 as a possible D gene (6 bases). Germline values: CDR1 LGHNA, CDR2 YSLEER. V was clipped by 0 bases and J by 9 bases, with 18 bases between them. This CDR3 has 17 residues.

V gene TRBV6-5 combines with J gene TRBJ2-7; possible D gene TRBD2, 5 bases. The germline V and J ends were trimmed by 7 bases and 1 base, with 11 bases remaining between them. Germline V gene sequence: CDR1 MNHEY, CDR2 SVGAGI. The CDR3 extends over 13 amino acids. CDR3: CASIASGSYEQYF. CDR3 bases: TGTGCCAGCATAGCCAGCGGTTCCTACGAGCAGTACTTC.

The chain uses TRBV2 and TRBJ1-6, with D unresolved. Per germline, CDR1 SNHLY and CDR2 FYNNEI. This CDR3 is built from 16 residues. Deletions cut 6 bases from V and 3 bases from J, with 15 bases between. CDR3: CASRAEPGLYNSPLHF. In DNA form, the CDR3 reads TGTGCCAGCAGGGCGGAACCGGGTCTCTATAATTCACCCCTCCACTTT.

This chain links TRBV28 with TRBJ2-1, with 8 bases matching TRBD2. Trimming took 6 bases from V and 3 from J; bases not matched to a gene: 4. The germline V gene encodes CDR1 MDHEN and CDR2 SYDVKM. This CDR3 comprises 14 residues. CDR3 DNA: TGTGCCAGCAGGGCACTAGCGGACTACAATGAGCAGTTCTTC. Amino acids: CASRALADYNEQFF.

J is TRBJ1-1 and V is TRBV9; D remains ambiguous. Germline CDR1 SGDLS, CDR2 YYNGEE. The CDR3 has 18 amino acids. V lost 0 bases and J 5 bases, leaving 23 bases between the germline ends. The CDR3 DNA follows: TGTGCCAGCAGCGTAGGCTTTATTGGGGTCCAGAAGGATACTGAAGCTTTCTTT. Translating gives CASSVGFIGVQKDTEAFF.

The rearrangement links TRBV6-6 to TRBJ2-5; D is unclear. The length of the CDR3 is 10 residues. In germline, CDR1 is MNHNY, CDR2 SVGAGI (reference sequence). The germline V and J ends were trimmed by 6 bases and 2 bases, with 1 base remaining between them. The CDR3 loop reads CASRQETQYF. For the CDR3, the DNA is TGTGCCAGCAGACAAGAGACCCAGTACTTC.

V is TRBV11-2 and J is TRBJ2-7; 8 bases match TRBD2. The CDR3 spans 15 residues. After removal of 4 bases from V and 4 bases from J, the junction contained 9 bases not matched to a gene. From germline, CDR1 is SGHAT and CDR2 FQNNGV. This chain's CDR3 is CASSSFGLAQYEQYF. DNA for the CDR3: TGTGCCAGCAGCTCCTTCGGACTAGCACAATACGAGCAGTACTTC.

The chain joins TRBV4-3 to TRBJ2-3, with D maybe TRBD2 (6 bases). The germline V and J ends were trimmed by 4 bases and 5 bases, with 16 bases remaining between them. Germline-derived CDR1 and CDR2 are LGHNA and YSLEER. CDR3 size: 15 residues. The CDR3 spells CASSPTGAEGDTQYF. Written as DNA, the CDR3 is TGCGCCAGCAGCCCTACGGGCGCGGAGGGAGATACGCAGTATTTT.

This rearrangement joins TRBV4-3 to TRBJ2-3; 9 nucleotides align to TRBD2. CDR3 length equals 17 residues. Germline CDR1 reads LGHNA; CDR2 reads YSLEER. The ends lost 5 bases at V and 6 bases at J; junction bases unmatched: 15. CDR3 sequence (DNA): TGCGCCAGCAGCTCCCGGGGTAGCGGGAGAATTTCGGATACGCAGTATTTT. Residues: CASSSRGSGRISDTQYF.

CDR3: CASSVGTTGGYEQYF. The DNA for the CDR3 is TGTGCCAGCAGCGTAGGGACAACGGGAGGCTACGAGCAGTACTTC. The chain recombines TRBV11-3 with TRBJ2-7; a possible D gene is TRBD2 (7 bases). The CDR3 consists of 15 residues. Germline assignment: CDR1 SGHNT and CDR2 YENEEA. V was pared by 5 bases and J by 3 bases, with 17 bases between.

The chain combines TRBV13 with TRBJ1-3, with 10 bases aligning to TRBD1. CDR1 and CDR2 from the germline V gene are PRHDT and FYEKMQ (reference sequence). This CDR3 contains 18 residues. Losses at the gene ends were 3 bases for V and 0 bases for J; bases not matched to a gene: 8. The CDR3 DNA reads TGTGCCAGCAGCTTGGGTGGGGACAGGGGTAGCTCTGGAAACACCATATATTTT. Amino acid sequence: CASSLGGDRGSSGNTIYF.

To note about this clone: The identical CDR3 is also encoded by other nucleotide sequences in the sample. The chain joins TRBV10-2 to TRBJ2-2, with 10 bases lining up with TRBD2. The CDR3 length is 18 residues. CDR1 is WSHSY, CDR2 SAAADI, per germline. Trimming at V came to 4 bases and at J to 1 base, leaving 9 bases not matched to a gene. The CDR3 here is CASSGLAGGPRNTGELFF. The CDR3 bases are TGCGCCAGCAGTGGATTAGCGGGAGGCCCTCGGAACACCGGGGAGCTGTTTTTT.

The count of this clone is one. The chain couples TRBV18 to TRBJ1-1; 7 bases are a match to TRBD1. Trimming took 9 bases from V and 1 from J; bases not matched to a gene: 5. CDR1 and CDR2 (germline): KGHSH, LQKENI. CDR3 length equals 13 residues. The CDR3 DNA follows: TGTGCCAGTTCGGGACAGTCGAACACTGAAGCTTTCTTT. Translation gives CASSGQSNTEAFF.

The rearrangement links TRBV15 to TRBJ2-2, with D tentatively TRBD1 or TRBD2 (5 bases each). This CDR3 contains 15 residues. CDR1 and CDR2 (germline): LNHNV, YYDKDF (reference sequence). The ends were cut back, 6 bases at V and 2 bases at J, with 13 bases in the middle. The CDR3 sequence is CATRASGTNTGELFF. In DNA, the CDR3 is TGTGCCACCAGAGCCTCCGGGACCAACACCGGGGAGCTGTTTTTT.

The chain is built from TRBV6-5 and TRBJ2-1; 9 nucleotides align to TRBD2. Germline V CDR1 and CDR2: MNHEY, SVGAGI. The CDR3 sequence is 15 residues long. Unmatched junction bases numbered 6, after V lost 5 bases and J lost 4 bases. The CDR3 region is CASSPRTSAYNEQFF. CDR3 coding DNA: TGTGCCAGCAGTCCACGGACTAGCGCGTACAATGAGCAGTTCTTC.

The V call is TRBV15, the J call TRBJ1-2, with 10 bases aligning to TRBD1. CDR3 size: 15 residues. In germline, CDR1 is LNHNV, CDR2 YYDKDF (reference sequence). J was trimmed by 7 bases and V by 1 base; bases with no gene match: 6. This CDR3 is CATSRVRQGASGYTF. The DNA for the CDR3 is TGTGCCACCAGCAGAGTCCGACAGGGGGCGTCTGGCTACACCTTC.

V gene TRBV10-3 combines with J gene TRBJ1-6; tentative D call: TRBD1 (6 bases). Deletions cut 6 bases from V and 5 bases from J, with 14 bases between. This CDR3 is built from 15 residues. Germline CDR1 ENHRY, CDR2 SYGVKD. The CDR3 is CAIREGVENNSPLHF. The CDR3 DNA follows: TGTGCCATCAGGGAGGGGGTTGAAAATAATTCACCCCTCCACTTT.